The 3 T cell receptor beta chains given below trace back to one sample, sequenced in a study of T-cell memory formation after mild COVID-19. From the 5' RACE reads, TCRdb called clonotypes with MiXCR, one entry per CDR3 protein. The sample has 550,000 to 700,000 distinct CDR3 sequences, about 18% seen once. The sample was PBMCs or a T cell subset sorted from them (not recorded which). These receptor sequences come from an adult woman who had mild COVID-19 (a few samples of this study predate the infection). Cell type and time point are not known.

The V call is TRBV6-5, the J call TRBJ2-7; D perhaps matches TRBD2 (6 bases). This CDR3 has 17 amino acids. Deletions cut 8 bases from V and 2 bases from J, with 25 bases between. The germline V gene encodes CDR1 MNHEY and CDR2 SVGAGI. DNA for the CDR3: TGTGCCAGCCCCACTGGTCCCATCGGGGGTTCCACCTACGAGCAGTACTTC. Its translation: CASPTGPIGGSTYEQYF.

This clonotype came up a few times. The chain combines TRBV6-1 with TRBJ1-6; possible D gene TRBD1, 6 bases. CDR3 size: 14 residues. Trimming removed 8 bases from V and 7 bases from J, with 15 bases in between. The germline V gene encodes CDR1 MNHNS and CDR2 SASEGT. The chain's CDR3 is CASQRDNRNSPLHF. The CDR3 coding sequence is TGTGCCAGCCAAAGGGACAACAGGAATTCACCCCTCCACTTT.

The chain employs TRBV9 and TRBJ2-3; 10 positions match TRBD2. J gave up 4 bases and V 5 bases, and 7 bases lay outside the gene matches. The germline gives CDR1 SGDLS, CDR2 YYNGEE. The CDR3 extends over 15 amino acids. The chain's CDR3 is CASSHSGGAPDTQYF. DNA of the CDR3: TGTGCCAGCAGTCACAGCGGGGGGGCCCCAGATACGCAGTATTTT.